The clone carrying this TCR beta chain was counted ten times or more. The sample originates from a study of response to subunit inactivated influenza vaccine. Germline V gives CDR1 SGHVS, CDR2 FQNEAQ. V trimming: 1 base; J trimming: 8 bases; junction bases outside the gene matches: 0. There are 14 residues in the CDR3. TCRdb analysed the RT-PCR reads with MiXCR anew, one entry per CDR3 protein. This repertoire shows a few hundred thousand distinct CDR3 sequences, 14% found once; its top ten account for approximately 10%. The source was PBMCs from blood, collected approximately 13 days after vaccination. The sequence came from a man in his fifties or sixties who received an inactivated influenza vaccine. J is TRBJ1-6 and V is TRBV7-8; 9 nucleotides match TRBD1. CDR3: CASSLDRGHSPLHF. CDR3 nucleotides: TGTGCCAGCAGCTTAGACAGGGGGCATTCACCCCTCCACTTT.